The source of this T cell receptor (beta chain) is a study of T cell responses to AZD1222 COVID-19 vaccine. Germline V CDR1 and CDR2: SGHTA, FQGTGA. V gave up 5 bases and J gave up 4 bases, with 9 bases separating them. This CDR3 comprises 13 residues. Study findings and constraints: Without day 14 samples, only post-peak T cell repertoires were studied. Unmutated variant regions reportedly attract nearly half of all spike-specific TCRs. Donor demographics were predominantly white British with a female majority; clonal diversity may be underestimated. A rise in Spike-specific TCR breadth and depth followed two AZD1222 doses.

A word on this clone: Its antigen is unknown.

The method was immunoSEQ multiplex PCR; TCRdb's version includes in-frame clones alone and lacks a portion of them. Altogether some 180,000 clones are present, approximately 93% being singletons, with the ten largest covering about 1.7%. The sequencing used peripheral blood, collected 28 days after the second AZD1222 dose. J is TRBJ1-5 and V is TRBV7-3; a possible D gene is TRBD1 (6 bases). This clonotype originated in an adult who received the AZD1222 COVID-19 vaccine. CDR3 nucleotides: TGTGCCAGCAGCCCGGGGACAAATCAGCCCCAGCATTTT. Encoded protein: CASSPGTNQPQHF.